A single sample is the source of the 29 T cell receptor beta chains below, sequenced in a study of graft-versus-host responses after intestinal transplantation. This table comes from immunoSEQ multiplex PCR, and its TCRdb copy is limited to in-frame clones, with some not included. Here the sample spans over 100,000 clones, over 80% being singletons. These receptors have no identified antigens. Here the sequenced sample was unstimulated CD4+ T cells sorted from spleen or lymph node cells, taken before intestinal transplant. Every receptor here comes from a human donor who received an intestinal transplant.

This rearrangement joins TRBV29-1 to TRBJ2-7; 10 bases are a match to TRBD2. This CDR3 region has 19 residues. Germline V gene lookup returns CDR1 SQVTM and CDR2 ANQGSEA. The V gene end was trimmed by 0 bases and the J gene end by 0 bases; junction bases not matched to a gene: 14. The CDR3 loop reads CSVEEAGGGTSESSYEQYF. The CDR3 nucleotides are TGCAGCGTTGAAGAGGCCGGGGGGGGGACTAGCGAGAGCTCCTACGAGCAGTACTTC.

The chain joins TRBV2 to TRBJ2-1, with 8 positions matching TRBD1. J lost 6 bases, V lost 6 bases, and 10 bases had no gene match. The CDR3 runs 15 residues. Per germline, CDR1 SNHLY and CDR2 FYNNEI. This chain's CDR3 is CASSRDRLIVNEQFF. DNA of the CDR3: TGTGCCAGCAGCCGGGACAGGCTAATAGTCAATGAGCAGTTCTTC.

The genes are TRBV5-1 and TRBJ1-2; D is possibly TRBD1 (6 bases). Germline values: CDR1 SGHRS, CDR2 YFSETQ. The CDR3 is 13 amino acids. Trimming cost V 4 bases and J 4 bases, with 11 bases left between them. The CDR3 is CASSPGQPYGYTF. The CDR3 nucleotides are TGCGCCAGCAGCCCTGGACAGCCCTATGGCTACACCTTC.

V is TRBV5-1 and J is TRBJ1-1; D is perhaps TRBD1 (5 bases). The V gene's germline CDR1 is SGHRS and CDR2 YFSETQ. V lost 3 bases and J lost 1, with 10 bases in between. The CDR3 runs to 14 residues. The CDR3 bases are TGCGCCAGCAGCTCGGGACGTTGGAACACTGAAGCTTTCTTT. Translated: CASSSGRWNTEAFF.

V and J are TRBV5-1 and TRBJ2-1, with D possibly being TRBD1 (6 bases). Germline CDR1 SGHRS, CDR2 YFSETQ. The V and J ends lost 0 bases and 0 bases respectively, with 13 bases between them. The CDR3 contains 17 residues. The CDR3 reads CASSLATGTYSYNEQFF. The CDR3 coding sequence is TGCGCCAGCAGCTTGGCCACCGGGACATACTCCTACAATGAGCAGTTCTTC.

The rearrangement links TRBV18 to TRBJ2-5, with D possibly being TRBD1 (6 bases). The germline V gene encodes CDR1 KGHSH and CDR2 LQKENI. This CDR3 contains 15 residues. Trimming took 6 bases from V and 4 from J, leaving 18 bases between them. The CDR3 DNA follows: TGTGCCAGCTCGCTGGAACAGGGAACGGTAGAGACCCAGTACTTC. It specifies CASSLEQGTVETQYF.

This chain joins TRBV2 and TRBJ2-2, with D perhaps being TRBD1 or TRBD2 (5 bases each). There are 14 residues in the CDR3. V was cut by 7 bases and J by 5 bases, with 14 bases left in between. The germline CDR1 and CDR2 sequences are SNHLY and FYNNEI. The CDR3 here is CASTGTSGTGELFF. CDR3 nucleotides: TGTGCCAGCACCGGGACGTCCGGGACCGGGGAGCTGTTTTTT.

The chain carries TRBV6-5 and TRBJ2-5; D perhaps matches TRBD1 (6 bases). V was clipped by 0 bases and J by 3 bases, with 14 bases between them. The length of the CDR3 is 16 residues. Per the germline V gene, CDR1 is MNHEY and CDR2 is SVGAGI. The CDR3 is CASSYSKAQGKETQYF. For the CDR3, the DNA is TGTGCCAGCAGTTACTCGAAGGCGCAGGGGAAAGAGACCCAGTACTTC.

The chain carries TRBV27 and TRBJ2-5; either TRBD1 or TRBD2 may supply D (5 bases each). The CDR3 runs 15 residues. The V gene's germline CDR1 is MNHEY and CDR2 SMNVEV (reference sequence). V was trimmed by 1 base and J by 1 base, leaving 10 bases between them. CDR3 region: CASSLFGTLQETQYF. In DNA, the CDR3 is TGTGCCAGCAGTTTATTCGGGACCCTCCAAGAGACCCAGTACTTC.

The chain uses TRBV5-7 and TRBJ2-1; D tentatively fits TRBD1 or TRBD2 (5 bases each). TRBV5-7 is placed among ORFs of uncertain function. V lost 6 bases, J lost 7 bases, and 8 bases lay in between. The CDR3 covers 11 residues. In nucleotides, the CDR3 is TGTGCCAGCACCTGGGGGAATGAGCAGTTCTTC. As protein: CASTWGNEQFF.

The chain uses TRBV9 and TRBJ1-3, with no clear D. The V gene's germline CDR1 is SGDLS and CDR2 YYNGEE. The CDR3 spans 17 residues. V lost 3 bases, J lost 0 bases, and 16 bases lay in between. The CDR3 protein is CASSEALKGASGNTIYF. The CDR3, as DNA: TGTGCCAGCAGCGAGGCTTTAAAAGGAGCCTCTGGAAACACCATATATTTT.

The chain employs TRBV5-1 and TRBJ2-1; D is unclear. The V gene lost 0 bases and the J gene lost 8 bases, with 3 bases spanning the gap. Looked up from germline, CDR1 is SGHRS and CDR2 is YFSETQ. The CDR3 covers 11 residues. CDR3 nucleotide sequence: TGCGCCAGCAGCTTGGGATATGAGCAGTTCTTC. Translation gives CASSLGYEQFF.

The V and J genes are TRBV25-1 and TRBJ1-1; no clear D gene. Germline V gene data show CDR1 as MGHDK and CDR2 as SYGVNS. The ends were cut back, 8 bases at V and 5 bases at J, with 15 bases in the middle. The CDR3 is 13 amino acids. The CDR3 DNA follows: TGTGCCAGCTCGGGCCAAACGGGGACTGAAGCTTTCTTT. It is translated as CASSGQTGTEAFF.

The genes are TRBV5-8 and TRBJ1-5; D is unresolved. The V gene's germline CDR1 is SGHTS and CDR2 YDEGEE. This CDR3 is 14 amino acids long. The V gene lost 0 bases and the J gene lost 5 bases, with 9 bases spanning the gap. The CDR3 DNA follows: TGTGCCAGCAGCTTGGGGCAGGTAGATCAGCCCCAGCATTTT. Its translation: CASSLGQVDQPQHF.

CDR3 region: CASSFRGRGGNEQFF. As DNA, the CDR3 is TGTGCCAGCAGTTTTCGGGGGAGAGGCGGGAATGAGCAGTTCTTC. The chain recombines TRBV28 with TRBJ2-1; TRBD2 is a possible D gene (6 bases). CDR1 and CDR2 from the germline V gene are MDHEN and SYDVKM. The CDR3 length is 15 residues. V was cut by 3 bases and J by 7 bases, with 16 bases left in between.

This chain links TRBV19 with TRBJ1-2; D call uncertain. CDR1 and CDR2 from the germline V gene are LNHDA and SQIVND (reference sequence). V was clipped by 3 bases and J by 7 bases, with 12 bases between them. This CDR3 is 13 amino acids long. CDR3 sequence: CASSIGGPSGYTF. In DNA form, the CDR3 reads TGTGCCAGTAGTATCGGAGGGCCCTCTGGCTACACCTTC.

The chain couples TRBV7-8 to TRBJ1-5, with 7 bases identical to TRBD1. Per germline, CDR1 SGHVS and CDR2 FQNEAQ. V lost 2 bases, J lost 2 bases, and 3 bases stayed unmatched. The length of the CDR3 is 15 residues. DNA of the CDR3: TGTGCCAGCAGCTTACCCGACAGGGGCAATCAGCCCCAGCATTTT. Encoded protein: CASSLPDRGNQPQHF. The complete variable domain, with remaining parts taken from reference TRBV7-8 and TRBJ1-5, reads GAGVSQSPRYKVAKRGQDVALRCDPISGHVSLFWYQQALGQGPEFLTYFQNEAQLDKSGLPSDRFFAERPEGSVSTLKIQRTQQEDSAVYLCASSLPDRGNQPQHFGDGTRLSIL.

The gene calls are TRBV27 and TRBJ2-1; perhaps TRBD2 as D (6 bases). This CDR3 has 16 amino acids. V was cut by 2 bases and J by 0 bases, with 11 bases left in between. Germline V gives CDR1 MNHEY, CDR2 SMNVEV (reference sequence). CDR3 DNA sequence: TGTGCCAGCAGTTTAAATTTCGGGAGCTCCTACAATGAGCAGTTCTTC. Translating it yields CASSLNFGSSYNEQFF.

The rearrangement links TRBV27 to TRBJ1-5, with no clear D. The CDR3 loop spans 16 amino acids. CDR1 is MNHEY and CDR2 is SMNVEV in the germline V gene (reference sequence). V was shortened by 6 bases and J by 6 bases, with 21 bases between the two germline ends. The CDR3: CASSYTALSGIQPQHF. CDR3 coding DNA: TGTGCCAGCAGCTACACGGCGTTAAGTGGTATTCAGCCCCAGCATTTT.

This clone has just one count. This chain links TRBV6-5 with TRBJ1-4, with D unresolved. Trimming took 0 bases from V and 2 from J, leaving 7 bases between them. The CDR3 spans 15 residues. Germline V CDR1 and CDR2: MNHEY, SVGAGI. The CDR3 DNA is TGTGCCAGCAGTTACTCTTGGCAGACTAATGAAAAACTGTTTTTT. This codes for CASSYSWQTNEKLFF.

This chain links TRBV7-9 with TRBJ1-2; TRBD1 might be the D (6 bases). Germline V gene sequence: CDR1 SEHNR, CDR2 FQNEAQ (reference sequence). V lost 3 bases, J lost 6 bases, and 14 bases lay in between. This CDR3 has 14 amino acids. The CDR3: CASSFSGELDGYTF. CDR3 coding DNA: TGTGCCAGCAGCTTTTCAGGGGAGTTGGATGGCTACACCTTC.

V is TRBV30 and J is TRBJ2-7; 7 bases are shared with TRBD1. J lost 5 bases, V lost 4 bases, and 2 bases had no gene match. The CDR3 spans 11 residues. Germline CDR1 reads GTSNPN; CDR2 reads SVGIG (reference sequence). CDR3 sequence (DNA): TGTGCCTGGAACAGGGGCCACGAGCAGTACTTC. Translation gives CAWNRGHEQYF.

The chain uses TRBV5-4 and TRBJ1-1; TRBD1 agrees at 9 bases. The CDR3 is 14 residues long. V shed 2 bases and J 6 bases; nucleotides not matched to a gene: 5. Germline V gene sequence: CDR1 SGHNT, CDR2 YYREEE (reference sequence). The CDR3, as DNA: TGTGCCAGCAGCTTTGGACAGGGGAGGGCTGAAGCTTTCTTT. Translation gives CASSFGQGRAEAFF.

In nucleotides, the CDR3 is TGTGCCAGTAGTCGGGGGGACACTGAAGCTTTCTTT. Translation gives CASSRGDTEAFF. The J gene is TRBJ1-1, the V gene TRBV19; D possibly corresponds to TRBD1 (5 bases). The CDR3 length is 12 residues. The V and J ends lost 5 bases and 3 bases respectively, with 7 bases between them. Looked up from germline, CDR1 is LNHDA and CDR2 is SQIVND (reference sequence).

The chain combines TRBV30 with TRBJ2-1, with 7 bases fitting TRBD2. This CDR3 region has 14 residues. The germline V gene has CDR1 GTSNPN and CDR2 SVGIG (reference sequence). Trimming took 6 bases from V and 7 from J; bases not matched to a gene: 12. DNA of the CDR3: TGTGCCTGCCACAGGACTAGGGTGAGGAATGAGCAGTTCTTC. Translated: CACHRTRVRNEQFF.

The CDR3 here is CASSLISDPGYEQYF. As DNA, the CDR3 is TGCGCCAGCAGCTTGATATCCGACCCGGGTTACGAGCAGTACTTC. This chain uses TRBV5-1 with TRBJ2-7; D gene ambiguous. The CDR3 is 15 amino acids. Between the trimmed V and J ends, which lost 1 base and 4 bases, there was a span of 15 bases. Germline CDR1 reads SGHRS; CDR2 reads YFSETQ.

This chain joins TRBV25-1 and TRBJ2-1; D is unresolved. This CDR3 has 12 amino acids. The germline V gene encodes CDR1 MGHDK and CDR2 SYGVNS. V was clipped by 2 bases and J by 3 bases, with 2 bases between them. The CDR3 is CASSEIYNEQFF. The CDR3 nucleotides read TGTGCCAGCAGTGAAATCTACAATGAGCAGTTCTTC.

The chain links TRBV10-1 to TRBJ2-5, with TRBD2 as a possible D gene (5 bases). The DNA end is more similar to TRBJ2-7, so the J call may be wrong. This CDR3 is built from 14 residues. In germline, CDR1 is WNHNN, CDR2 SYGVQD (reference sequence). The CDR3 sequence is CASSEQLGNYEQYF. DNA for the CDR3: TGCGCCAGCAGTGAGCAACTAGGGAACTACGAGCAGTACTTC.

The J gene is TRBJ2-7, the V gene TRBV7-2; TRBD1 is a possible D gene (6 bases). Germline V gene sequence: CDR1 SGHTA, CDR2 FQGNSA. The V end was cut by 5 bases, the J end by 8 bases, with 22 bases between. There are 15 residues in the CDR3. This CDR3 reads CASSPARTDEGKQYF. CDR3 nucleotides: TGTGCCAGCAGCCCGGCCCGGACAGATGAAGGGAAGCAGTACTTC.